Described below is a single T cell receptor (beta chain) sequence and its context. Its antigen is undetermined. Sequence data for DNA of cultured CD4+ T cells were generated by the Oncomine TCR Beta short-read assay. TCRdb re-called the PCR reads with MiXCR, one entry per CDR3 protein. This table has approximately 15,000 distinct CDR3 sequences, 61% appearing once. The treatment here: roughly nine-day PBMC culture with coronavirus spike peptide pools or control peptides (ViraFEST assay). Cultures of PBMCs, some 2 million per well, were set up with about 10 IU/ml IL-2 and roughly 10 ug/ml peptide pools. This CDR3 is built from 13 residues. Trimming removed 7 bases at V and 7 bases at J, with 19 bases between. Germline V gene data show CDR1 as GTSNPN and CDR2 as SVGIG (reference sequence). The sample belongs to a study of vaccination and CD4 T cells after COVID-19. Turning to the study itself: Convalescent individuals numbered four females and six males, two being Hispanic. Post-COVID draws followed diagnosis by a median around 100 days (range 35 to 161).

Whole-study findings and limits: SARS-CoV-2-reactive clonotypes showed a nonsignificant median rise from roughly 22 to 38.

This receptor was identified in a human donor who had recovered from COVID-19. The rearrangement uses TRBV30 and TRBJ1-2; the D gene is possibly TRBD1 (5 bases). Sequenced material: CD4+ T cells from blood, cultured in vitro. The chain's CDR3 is CASPTQLRGGYTF. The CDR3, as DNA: TGTGCCTCACCGACCCAATTAAGGGGTGGCTACACCTTC.